This T cell receptor (beta chain) was obtained from a study of T cells in Graves' hyperthyroidism and ophthalmopathy. Recently diagnosed hyperthyroidism of less than 2 months' duration affected patients aged 18 to 65. Thyroid ultrasound, orbital computed tomography, clinical symptoms, and serum thyroxine and TRAb underpinned diagnoses. The sample holds many counts of this clonotype. CDR3 size: 14 residues. The ends lost 3 bases at V and 3 bases at J; junction bases unmatched: 4. Germline V gene sequence: CDR1 MDHEN, CDR2 SYDVKM. Template material for amplifying TCR beta CDR3 regions consisted of RNA transcripts. First-round RT-PCR of the TCR CDR3 relied on the HTBI primer set. TCRdb itself ran the multiplex PCR reads through MiXCR, one entry per CDR3 protein. The data contain 470,000 or so distinct CDR3 sequences, less than 25% of them singletons.

Sequenced sample: blood. The clonotype comes from a young man with Graves' hyperthyroidism. This chain uses TRBV28 with TRBJ1-2; 7 bases fit TRBD1. CDR3 DNA sequence: TGTGCCAGCAGTTTCCCGGGACAGTACTATGGCTACACCTTC. This codes for CASSFPGQYYGYTF.